Listed here is a single T cell receptor (beta chain). This record belongs to a study of blood T cell repertoires in COVID-19. Study-level background: COVID-19 samples, acute and convalescent, were from the United States, Italy and Spain.

The table came from immunoSEQ multiplex PCR; TCRdb's copy has only in-frame clones and leaves some out. The sample gives some 150,000 clones, 84% of which show up once; less than 9.5% is in the top ten. Germline V gives CDR1 SQVTM, CDR2 ANQGSEA. The ends lost 6 bases at V and 7 bases at J; junction bases unmatched: 6. The CDR3 length is 12 residues. This TCR was recovered from a human donor in a cohort sampled during active COVID-19. The sample comprised peripheral blood. The J gene is TRBJ1-1, the V gene TRBV29-1, with TRBD1 identical over 9 bases. In DNA, the CDR3 is TGCAGCGTGAAACAGGGGGCGGGTGAAGCTTTCTTT. Its protein product is CSVKQGAGEAFF.